Following are 9 T cell receptor beta chains from one sample sequenced in a study of T cell responses to AZD1222 COVID-19 vaccine. Produced via immunoSEQ multiplex PCR; TCRdb's table is partial and in-frame only. The sample holds some 120,000 clones; approximately 90% are singletons and the top ten take 12%. This sample comprised peripheral blood, obtained on day 0 of AZD1222 vaccination. These receptors originate from an adult in good health.

About this clone itself: A read error may account for a junction end that differs from germline. The V call is TRBV6-5, the J call TRBJ2-1; 9 nucleotides align to TRBD2. CDR3 length: 14 residues. Germline V lookup: CDR1 MNHEY, CDR2 SVGAGI. In DNA, the CDR3 is TGTGCCAGCCTGAGACTAGCGGATTACAATAAGCAGTTCTTC. Translated: CASLRLADYNKQFF.

This rearrangement joins TRBV5-6 to TRBJ2-2; TRBD1 aligns across 8 bases. The CDR3 is made up of 16 amino acids. J gave up 6 bases and V 6 bases, and 13 bases lay outside the gene matches. Germline loops: CDR1 SGHDT, CDR2 YYEEEE. CDR3 amino acids: CASTLVDRVRPGELFF. The CDR3 DNA sequence: TGTGCCAGCACCCTCGTGGACAGGGTGAGACCCGGGGAGCTGTTTTTT.

This clone occurred once. The V and J genes are TRBV28 and TRBJ1-2, with D maybe TRBD1 (5 bases). Trimming cost V 5 bases and J 6 bases, with 16 bases left between them. Germline V CDR1 and CDR2: MDHEN, SYDVKM. The CDR3 consists of 14 residues. The CDR3 sequence: CASSPGTAGNGYTF. CDR3 DNA sequence: TGTGCCAGCAGTCCCGGGACCGCAGGGAATGGCTACACCTTC.

The chain combines TRBV27 with TRBJ1-2; possible D gene TRBD1, 5 bases. V lost 0 bases and J lost 2, with 19 bases in between. The CDR3 loop spans 18 amino acids. Germline V CDR1 and CDR2: MNHEY, SMNVEV (reference sequence). The CDR3 coding sequence is TGTGCCAGCAGTTTATCGGATGGGGCGGTCTGGGGGAACTATGGCTACACCTTC. It specifies CASSLSDGAVWGNYGYTF.

The V call is TRBV6-4, the J call TRBJ1-1; no reliable D call. Trimming shortened V by 0 bases and J by 1 base, and 9 bases separated the two germline ends. The CDR3 spans 15 residues. CDR1 and CDR2 (germline): MRHNA, SNTAGT. The DNA for the CDR3 is TGTGCCAGCAGTGACTCATGGAAAGCGAACACTGAAGCTTTCTTT. This sequence encodes CASSDSWKANTEAFF.

Written as DNA, the CDR3 is TGCGCCAGCAGCCCATCGTCGGCTAGCGGGAGTAGGCATGAGCAGTTCTTC. Protein: CASSPSSASGSRHEQFF. The V gene is TRBV4-1, the J gene TRBJ2-1, with TRBD2 matching 10 bases. CDR1 and CDR2 from the germline V gene are MGHRA and YSYEKL. With V trimmed by 4 bases and J by 8 bases, 14 bases remained unmatched. The CDR3 contains 17 residues.

The chain links TRBV6-1 to TRBJ2-5; D unresolved. The CDR3 contains 12 residues. Trimming removed 3 bases from V and 5 bases from J, with 7 bases in between. Germline CDR1 reads MNHNS; CDR2 reads SASEGT. DNA for the CDR3: TGTGCCAGCAGTGAGCTTAGTGAGACCCAGTACTTC. As protein: CASSELSETQYF.

The chain combines TRBV7-8 with TRBJ2-7, with D possibly TRBD1 on 6 matching bases. The CDR3 runs 15 residues. Per germline, CDR1 SGHVS and CDR2 FQNEAQ. The V end lost 0 bases, the J end lost 5 bases, and 14 bases lay between the germline ends. Here the CDR3 DNA reads TGTGCCAGCAGCTTAGCCGAGGGGGTGCGCGACGAGCAGTACTTC. This translates into CASSLAEGVRDEQYF.

The chain uses TRBV28 and TRBJ1-1, with D hard to call. Germline V gene lookup returns CDR1 MDHEN and CDR2 SYDVKM. This CDR3 region has 14 residues. Trimming shortened V by 4 bases and J by 5 bases, and 14 bases separated the two germline ends. The CDR3 nucleotides read TGTGCCAGCAGTTCGGGCTCCAAGGGAACTGAAGCTTTCTTT. Encoded protein: CASSSGSKGTEAFF.